This entry concerns a single T cell receptor (beta chain). What it binds is not known. The source of the sample is a study of T cell responses to AZD1222 COVID-19 vaccine. Study-level points and caveats: Donors were mostly white British, more females; clonal diversity possibly underestimated. As reported, nearly half of all spike-specific TCRs target variant regions that are unmutated. Increased Spike-specific TCR breadth and depth were observed after two AZD1222 doses. There were repertoire samples only from the period after the peak T cell response.

Here immunoSEQ multiplex PCR was the method, and the copy in TCRdb shows in-frame clones only, minus some. The table records 86,000 or so clones, 90% of them present only once. The CDR3 covers 13 residues. The germline CDR1 and CDR2 sequences are SGHRS and YFSETQ. With 0 bases removed from V and 6 bases from J, the gap between germline ends came to 10 bases. The material sequenced was peripheral blood, taken on day 0 of AZD1222 vaccination. The V call is TRBV5-1, the J call TRBJ2-7, with D possibly TRBD2 on 5 matching bases. The TCR comes from an adult in good health. The CDR3 bases are TGCGCCAGCAGCTTGGGGGAGCCGAGCGAGCAGTACTTC. It codes for CASSLGEPSEQYF.